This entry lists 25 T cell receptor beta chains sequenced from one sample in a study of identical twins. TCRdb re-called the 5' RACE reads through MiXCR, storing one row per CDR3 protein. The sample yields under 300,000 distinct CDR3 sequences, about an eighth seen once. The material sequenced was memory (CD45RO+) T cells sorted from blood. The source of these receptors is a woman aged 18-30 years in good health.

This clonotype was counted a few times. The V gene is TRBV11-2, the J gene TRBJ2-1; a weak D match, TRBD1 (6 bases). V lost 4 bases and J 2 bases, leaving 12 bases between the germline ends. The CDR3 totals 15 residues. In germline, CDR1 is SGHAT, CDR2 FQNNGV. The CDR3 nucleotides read TGTGCCAGCAGCTCGGAGAGGGGGACCTACAATGAGCAGTTCTTC. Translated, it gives CASSSERGTYNEQFF.

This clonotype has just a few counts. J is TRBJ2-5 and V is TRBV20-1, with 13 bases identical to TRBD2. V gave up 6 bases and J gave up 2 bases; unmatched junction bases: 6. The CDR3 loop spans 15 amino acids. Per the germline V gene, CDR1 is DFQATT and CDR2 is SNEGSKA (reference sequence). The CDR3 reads CSACRLAGGQETQYF. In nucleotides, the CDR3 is TGCAGTGCCTGTAGACTAGCGGGAGGACAAGAGACCCAGTACTTC.

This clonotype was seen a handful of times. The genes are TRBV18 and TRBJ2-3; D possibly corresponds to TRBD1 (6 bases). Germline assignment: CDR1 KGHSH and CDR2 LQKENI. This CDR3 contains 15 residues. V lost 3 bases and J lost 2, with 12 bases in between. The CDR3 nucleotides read TGTGCCAGCTCACCGATGGGGGCCAACACAGATACGCAGTATTTT. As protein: CASSPMGANTDTQYF. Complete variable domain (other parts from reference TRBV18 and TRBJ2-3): NAGVMQNPRHLVRRRGQEARLRCSPMKGHSHVYWYRQLPEEGLKFMVYLQKENIIDESGMPKERFSAEFPKEGPSILRIQQVVRGDSAAYFCASSPMGANTDTQYFGPGTRLTVL.

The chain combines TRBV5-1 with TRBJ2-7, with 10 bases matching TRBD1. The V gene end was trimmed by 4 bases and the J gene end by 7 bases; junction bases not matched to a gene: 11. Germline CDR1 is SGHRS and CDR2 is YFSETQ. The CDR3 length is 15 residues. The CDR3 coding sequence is TGCGCCAGCAGCACCCTCGGGACAGGGGTTGGTGAGCAGTACTTC. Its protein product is CASSTLGTGVGEQYF.

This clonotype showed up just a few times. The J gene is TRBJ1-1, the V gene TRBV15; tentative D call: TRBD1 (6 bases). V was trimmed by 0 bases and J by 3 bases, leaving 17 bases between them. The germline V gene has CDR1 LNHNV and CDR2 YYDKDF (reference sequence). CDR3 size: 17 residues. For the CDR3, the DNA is TGTGCCACCAGCAGAGACCGGGGGGCGTGGGGGGACACTGAAGCTTTCTTT. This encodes CATSRDRGAWGDTEAFF.

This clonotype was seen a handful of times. The CDR3 DNA is TGTGCCAGCAGCCCGGACAGGGACACAGATACGCAGTATTTT. Protein product: CASSPDRDTDTQYF. The chain employs TRBV7-9 and TRBJ2-3; 8 bases are a match to TRBD1. The CDR3 runs 14 residues. The V and J ends lost 5 bases and 2 bases, in that order; junction bases with no gene match: 3. The V gene's germline CDR1 is SEHNR and CDR2 FQNEAQ (reference sequence).

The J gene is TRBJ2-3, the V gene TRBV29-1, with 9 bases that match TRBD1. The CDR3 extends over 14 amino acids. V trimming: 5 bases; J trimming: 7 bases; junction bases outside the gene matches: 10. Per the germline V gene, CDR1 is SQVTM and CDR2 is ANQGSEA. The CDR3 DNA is TGCAGCGTTATGGGACAGGGTTTAGGAAATACGCAGTATTTT. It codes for CSVMGQGLGNTQYF.

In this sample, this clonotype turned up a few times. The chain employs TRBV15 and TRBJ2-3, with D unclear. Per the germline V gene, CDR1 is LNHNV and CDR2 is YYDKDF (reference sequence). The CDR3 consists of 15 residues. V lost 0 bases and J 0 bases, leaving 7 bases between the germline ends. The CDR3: CATSRDEESTDTQYF. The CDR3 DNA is TGTGCCACCAGCAGAGATGAGGAGAGCACAGATACGCAGTATTTT.

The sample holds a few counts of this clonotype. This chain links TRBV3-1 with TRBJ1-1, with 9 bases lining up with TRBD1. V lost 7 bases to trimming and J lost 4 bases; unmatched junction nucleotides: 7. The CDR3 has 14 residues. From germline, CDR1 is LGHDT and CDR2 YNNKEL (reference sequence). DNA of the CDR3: TGTGCCAGCACCCGACAGGGGGGAATCACTGAAGCTTTCTTT. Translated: CASTRQGGITEAFF.

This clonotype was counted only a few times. In DNA, the CDR3 is TGTGCCACCAGTGATTTGCGACTTAGGGGAGAGACCCAGTACTTC. Protein sequence: CATSDLRLRGETQYF. This chain uses TRBV24-1 with TRBJ2-5; D is perhaps TRBD1 (5 bases). Per germline, CDR1 KGHDR and CDR2 SFDVKD. V was pared by 0 bases and J by 4 bases, with 11 bases between. The CDR3 length is 15 residues.

The CDR3 region is CASSYGNTGELFF. The CDR3 coding sequence is TGCGCCAGCAGCTACGGGAACACCGGGGAGCTGTTTTTT. The V call is TRBV5-1, the J call TRBJ2-2; D call uncertain. V was trimmed by 3 bases and J by 1 base, leaving 4 bases between them. Germline lookup yields CDR1 SGHRS and CDR2 YFSETQ. The CDR3 spans 13 residues.

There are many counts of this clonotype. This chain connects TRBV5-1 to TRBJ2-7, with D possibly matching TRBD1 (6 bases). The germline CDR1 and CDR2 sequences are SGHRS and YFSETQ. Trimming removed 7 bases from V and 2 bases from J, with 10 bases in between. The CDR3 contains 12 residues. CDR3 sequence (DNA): TGCGCCAGCCGGGACAACCCCTACGAGCAGTACTTC. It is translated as CASRDNPYEQYF.

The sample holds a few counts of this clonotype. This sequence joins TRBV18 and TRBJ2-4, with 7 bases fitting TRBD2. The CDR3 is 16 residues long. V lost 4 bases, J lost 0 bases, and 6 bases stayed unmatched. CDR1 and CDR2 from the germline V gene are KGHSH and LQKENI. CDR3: CASSQTSYGAKNIQYF. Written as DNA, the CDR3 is TGTGCCAGCTCACAGACTAGCTATGGAGCCAAAAACATTCAGTACTTC.

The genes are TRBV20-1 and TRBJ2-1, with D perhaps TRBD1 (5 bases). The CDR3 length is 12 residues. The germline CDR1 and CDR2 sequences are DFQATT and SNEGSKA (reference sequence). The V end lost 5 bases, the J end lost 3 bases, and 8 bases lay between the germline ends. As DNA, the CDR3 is TGCAGTGCTTTCAGGGACTACAATGAGCAGTTCTTC. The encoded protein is CSAFRDYNEQFF.

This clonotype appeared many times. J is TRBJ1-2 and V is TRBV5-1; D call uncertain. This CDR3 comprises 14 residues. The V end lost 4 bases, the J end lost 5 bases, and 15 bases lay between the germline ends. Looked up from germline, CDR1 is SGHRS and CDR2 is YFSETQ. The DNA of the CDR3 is TGCGCCAGCAGCCGCGACTCGGCGGAGTATGGCTACACCTTC. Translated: CASSRDSAEYGYTF.

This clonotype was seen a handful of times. The CDR3 spells CASSLFGGLADTQYF. Here the CDR3 DNA reads TGTGCCAGCAGCTTATTTGGGGGTCTGGCAGATACGCAGTATTTT. The rearrangement joins TRBV7-3 to TRBJ2-3; D is possibly TRBD1 or TRBD2 (5 bases each). The V and J ends lost 2 bases and 4 bases respectively, with 13 bases between them. Germline lookup yields CDR1 SGHTA and CDR2 FQGTGA. The CDR3 has 15 residues.

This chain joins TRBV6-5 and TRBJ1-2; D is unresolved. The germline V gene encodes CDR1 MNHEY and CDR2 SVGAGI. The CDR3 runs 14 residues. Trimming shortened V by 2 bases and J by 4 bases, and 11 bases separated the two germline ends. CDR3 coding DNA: TGTGCCAGCAGTTACAATCCCCTTGCCTATGGCTACACCTTC. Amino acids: CASSYNPLAYGYTF.

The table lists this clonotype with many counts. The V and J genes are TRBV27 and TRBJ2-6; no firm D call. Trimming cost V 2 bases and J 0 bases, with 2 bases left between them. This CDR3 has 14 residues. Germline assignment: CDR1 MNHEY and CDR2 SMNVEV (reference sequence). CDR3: CASSLVSGANVLTF. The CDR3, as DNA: TGTGCCAGCAGTTTAGTCTCTGGGGCCAACGTCCTGACTTTC.

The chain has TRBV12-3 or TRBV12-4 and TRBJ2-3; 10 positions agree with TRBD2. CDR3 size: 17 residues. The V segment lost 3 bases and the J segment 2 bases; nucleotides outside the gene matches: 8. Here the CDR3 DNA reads TGTGCCAGCAGTTTGCGGCTAGCGGGGGTTTCCACAGATACGCAGTATTTT. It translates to CASSLRLAGVSTDTQYF.

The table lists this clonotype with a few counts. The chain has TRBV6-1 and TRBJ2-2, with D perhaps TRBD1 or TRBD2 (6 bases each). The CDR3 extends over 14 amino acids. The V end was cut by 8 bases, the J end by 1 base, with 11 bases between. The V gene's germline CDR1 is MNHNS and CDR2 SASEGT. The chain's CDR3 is CASRGTKNTGELFF. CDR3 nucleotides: TGTGCCAGCCGGGGGACAAAGAACACCGGGGAGCTGTTTTTT.

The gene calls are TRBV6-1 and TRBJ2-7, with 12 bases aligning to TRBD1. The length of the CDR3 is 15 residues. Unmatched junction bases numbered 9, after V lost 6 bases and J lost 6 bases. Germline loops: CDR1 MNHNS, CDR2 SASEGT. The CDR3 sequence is CASRPPGTGGREQYF. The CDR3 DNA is TGTGCCAGCAGGCCCCCCGGGACAGGGGGCCGCGAGCAGTACTTC.

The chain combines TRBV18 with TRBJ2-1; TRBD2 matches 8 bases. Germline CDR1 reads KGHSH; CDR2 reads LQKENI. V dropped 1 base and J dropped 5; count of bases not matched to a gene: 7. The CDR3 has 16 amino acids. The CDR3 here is CASSPHAGGSNNEQFF. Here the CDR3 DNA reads TGTGCCAGCTCACCACATGCGGGGGGCTCGAACAATGAGCAGTTCTTC.

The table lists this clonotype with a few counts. The CDR3 bases are TGCAGTGCTAGAAGAGGGACCAATGAGCAGTTCTTC. As protein: CSARRGTNEQFF. V is TRBV20-1 and J is TRBJ2-1; D may be TRBD1 or TRBD2 (5 bases each). CDR1 and CDR2 from the germline V gene are DFQATT and SNEGSKA (reference sequence). This CDR3 has 12 residues. V lost 2 bases, J lost 6 bases, and 8 bases lay in between.

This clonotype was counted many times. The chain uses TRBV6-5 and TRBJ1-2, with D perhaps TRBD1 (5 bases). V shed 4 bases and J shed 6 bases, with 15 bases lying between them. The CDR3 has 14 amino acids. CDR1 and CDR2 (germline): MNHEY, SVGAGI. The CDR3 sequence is CASSSQGGSDGYTF. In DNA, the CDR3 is TGTGCCAGCAGTTCCCAGGGCGGATCTGATGGCTACACCTTC.

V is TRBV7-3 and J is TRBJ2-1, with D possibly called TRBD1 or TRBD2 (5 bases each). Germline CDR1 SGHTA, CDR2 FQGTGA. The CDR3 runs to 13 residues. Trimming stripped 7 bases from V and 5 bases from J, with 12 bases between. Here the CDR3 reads CASTSGADNEQFF. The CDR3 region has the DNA TGTGCCAGCACCTCCGGGGCCGACAATGAGCAGTTCTTC.